The source of this T cell receptor beta chain is a study of identical twins. TCRdb ran MiXCR on the 5' RACE reads and lists one entry per CDR3 protein. The sample records about 220,000 distinct CDR3 sequences, roughly 10% being singletons. The CDR3 covers 16 residues. Germline lookup yields CDR1 ENHRY and CDR2 SYGVKD. Trimming shortened V by 3 bases and J by 0 bases, and 12 bases separated the two germline ends. This clonotype showed up just a few times. The sequenced material came from memory (CD45RO+) T cells sorted from blood. This TCR derives from a woman between 18 and 29 years old in good health. This sequence joins TRBV10-3 and TRBJ2-1, with D perhaps TRBD2 (5 bases). CDR3 nucleotides: TGTGCCATCAGTGATGCGGGCGGTGGCTCCTACAATGAGCAGTTCTTC. Protein sequence: CAISDAGGGSYNEQFF.